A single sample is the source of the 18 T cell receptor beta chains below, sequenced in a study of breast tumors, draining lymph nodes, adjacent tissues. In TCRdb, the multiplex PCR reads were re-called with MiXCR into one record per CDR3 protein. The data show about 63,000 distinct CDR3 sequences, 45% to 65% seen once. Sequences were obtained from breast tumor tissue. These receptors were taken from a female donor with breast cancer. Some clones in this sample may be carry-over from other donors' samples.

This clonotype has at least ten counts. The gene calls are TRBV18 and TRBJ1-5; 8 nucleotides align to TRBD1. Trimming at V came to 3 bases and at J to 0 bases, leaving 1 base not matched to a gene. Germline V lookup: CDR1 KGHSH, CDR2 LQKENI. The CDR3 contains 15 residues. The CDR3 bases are TGTGCCAGCTCACCGGGACAGGTTAGCAATCAGCCCCAGCATTTT. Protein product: CASSPGQVSNQPQHF.

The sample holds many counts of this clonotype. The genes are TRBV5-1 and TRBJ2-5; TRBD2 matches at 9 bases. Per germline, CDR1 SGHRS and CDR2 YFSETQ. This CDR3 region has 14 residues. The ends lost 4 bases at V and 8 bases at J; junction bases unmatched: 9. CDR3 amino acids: CASSRLAAGDTQYF. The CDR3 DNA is TGCGCCAGCAGCCGACTAGCGGCGGGTGACACCCAGTACTTC.

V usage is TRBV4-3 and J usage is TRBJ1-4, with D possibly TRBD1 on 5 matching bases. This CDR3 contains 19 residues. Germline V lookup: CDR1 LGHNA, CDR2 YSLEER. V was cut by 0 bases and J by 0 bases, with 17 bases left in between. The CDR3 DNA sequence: TGCGCCAGCAGCCAAGACACAGGTCCCCGGGAGACAACTAATGAAAAACTGTTTTTT. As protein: CASSQDTGPRETTNEKLFF.

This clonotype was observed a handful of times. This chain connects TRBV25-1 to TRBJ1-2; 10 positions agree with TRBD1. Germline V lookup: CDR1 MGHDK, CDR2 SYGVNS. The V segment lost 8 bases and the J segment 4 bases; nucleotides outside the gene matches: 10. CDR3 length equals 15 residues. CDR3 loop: CASVEGTGESYGYTF. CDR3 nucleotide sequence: TGTGCCAGCGTTGAAGGGACAGGGGAGAGCTATGGCTACACCTTC.

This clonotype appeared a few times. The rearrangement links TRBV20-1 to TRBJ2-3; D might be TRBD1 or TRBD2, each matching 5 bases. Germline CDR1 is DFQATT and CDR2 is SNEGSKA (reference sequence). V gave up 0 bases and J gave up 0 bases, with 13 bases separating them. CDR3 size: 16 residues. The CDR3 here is CSARDEGRISTDTQYF. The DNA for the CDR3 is TGCAGTGCTAGAGATGAGGGGCGGATTAGCACAGATACGCAGTATTTT.

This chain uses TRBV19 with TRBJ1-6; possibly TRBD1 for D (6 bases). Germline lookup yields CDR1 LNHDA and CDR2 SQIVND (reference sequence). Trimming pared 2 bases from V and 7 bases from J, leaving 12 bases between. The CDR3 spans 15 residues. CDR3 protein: CASSITRGGNSPLHF. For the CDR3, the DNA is TGTGCCAGTAGTATAACTCGAGGGGGAAATTCACCCCTCCACTTT. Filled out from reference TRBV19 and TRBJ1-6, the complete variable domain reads DGGITQSPKYLFRKEGQNVTLSCEQNLNHDAMYWYRQDPGQGLRLIYYSQIVNDFQKGDIAEGYSVSREKKESFPLTVTSAQKNPTAFYLCASSITRGGNSPLHFGNGTRLTVT.

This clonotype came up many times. Here the CDR3 reads CASTGGRVTHSNQPQHF. The CDR3 coding sequence is TGTGCCAGCACCGGGGGACGGGTGACTCATAGCAATCAGCCCCAGCATTTT. This sequence joins TRBV6-1 and TRBJ1-5; D possibly corresponds to TRBD1 (5 bases). The CDR3 covers 17 residues. V lost 7 bases and J lost 0, with 19 bases in between. Germline V gives CDR1 MNHNS, CDR2 SASEGT.

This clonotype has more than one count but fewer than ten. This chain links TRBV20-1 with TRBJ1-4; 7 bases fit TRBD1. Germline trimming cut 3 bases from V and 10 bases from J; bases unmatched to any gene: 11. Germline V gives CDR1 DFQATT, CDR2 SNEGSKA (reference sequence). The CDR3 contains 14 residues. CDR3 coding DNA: TGCAGTGCTAGGCCGAGACAGGGAGAGGGAAAACTGTTTTTT. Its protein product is CSARPRQGEGKLFF.

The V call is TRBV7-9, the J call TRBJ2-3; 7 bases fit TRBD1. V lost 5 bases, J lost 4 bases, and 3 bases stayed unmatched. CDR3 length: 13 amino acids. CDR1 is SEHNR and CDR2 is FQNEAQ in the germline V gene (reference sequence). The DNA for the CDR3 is TGTGCCAGCAGCCGGGACAGCGCAGATACGCAGTATTTT. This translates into CASSRDSADTQYF. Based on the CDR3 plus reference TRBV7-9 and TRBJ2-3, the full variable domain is DTGVSQNPRHKITKRGQNVTFRCDPISEHNRLYWYRQTLGQGPEFLTYFQNEAQLEKSRLLSDRFSAERPKGSFSTLEIQRTEQGDSAMYLCASSRDSADTQYFGPGTRLTVL.

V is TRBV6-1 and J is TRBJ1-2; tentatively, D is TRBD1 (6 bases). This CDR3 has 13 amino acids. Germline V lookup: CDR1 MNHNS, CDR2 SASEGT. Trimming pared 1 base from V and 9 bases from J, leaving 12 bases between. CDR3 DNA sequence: TGTGCCAGCAGTGAAGGGACAGAGCCGCGCTACACCTTC. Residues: CASSEGTEPRYTF.

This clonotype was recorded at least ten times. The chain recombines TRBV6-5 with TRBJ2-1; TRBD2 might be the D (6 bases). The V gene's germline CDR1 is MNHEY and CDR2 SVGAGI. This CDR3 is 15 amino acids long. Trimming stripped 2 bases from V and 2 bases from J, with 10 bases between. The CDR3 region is CASSYERATYNEQFF. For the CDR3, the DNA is TGTGCCAGCAGTTACGAGCGGGCAACCTACAATGAGCAGTTCTTC.

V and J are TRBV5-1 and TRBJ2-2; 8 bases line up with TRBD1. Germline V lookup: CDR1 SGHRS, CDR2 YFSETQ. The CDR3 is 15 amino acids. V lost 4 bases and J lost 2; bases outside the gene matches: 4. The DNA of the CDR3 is TGCGCCAGCAGCGTCGGACAGGGAAACACCGGGGAGCTGTTTTTT. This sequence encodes CASSVGQGNTGELFF.

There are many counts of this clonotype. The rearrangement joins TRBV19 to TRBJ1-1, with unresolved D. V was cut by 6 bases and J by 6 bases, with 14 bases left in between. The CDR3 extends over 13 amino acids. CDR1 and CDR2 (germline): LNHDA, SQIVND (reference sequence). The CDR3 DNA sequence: TGTGCCAGTAGCTCCAGATACAACGCTGAAGCTTTCTTT. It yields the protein CASSSRYNAEAFF. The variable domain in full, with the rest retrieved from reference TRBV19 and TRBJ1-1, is DGGITQSPKYLFRKEGQNVTLSCEQNLNHDAMYWYRQDPGQGLRLIYYSQIVNDFQKGDIAEGYSVSREKKESFPLTVTSAQKNPTAFYLCASSSRYNAEAFFGQGTRLTVV.

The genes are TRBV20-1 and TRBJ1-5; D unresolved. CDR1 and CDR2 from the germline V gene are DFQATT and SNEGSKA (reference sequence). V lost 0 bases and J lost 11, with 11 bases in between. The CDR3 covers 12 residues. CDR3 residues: CSAREAQSAQHF. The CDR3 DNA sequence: TGCAGTGCTAGAGAAGCGCAATCGGCCCAGCATTTT.

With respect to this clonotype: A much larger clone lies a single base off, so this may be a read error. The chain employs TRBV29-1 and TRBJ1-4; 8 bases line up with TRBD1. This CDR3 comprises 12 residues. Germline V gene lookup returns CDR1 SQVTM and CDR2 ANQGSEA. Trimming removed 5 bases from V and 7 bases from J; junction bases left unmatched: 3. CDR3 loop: CSVPGTGEKLFF. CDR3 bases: TGCAGCGTTCCCGGGACAGGTGAAAAACTGTTTTTT.

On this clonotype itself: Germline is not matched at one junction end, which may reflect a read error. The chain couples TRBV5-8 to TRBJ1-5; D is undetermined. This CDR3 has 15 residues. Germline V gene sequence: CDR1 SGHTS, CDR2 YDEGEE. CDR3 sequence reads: CASSPEDPSNRPQHF. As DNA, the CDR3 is TGTGCCAGCAGCCCGGAGGACCCTAGCAATCGGCCCCAGCATTTT.

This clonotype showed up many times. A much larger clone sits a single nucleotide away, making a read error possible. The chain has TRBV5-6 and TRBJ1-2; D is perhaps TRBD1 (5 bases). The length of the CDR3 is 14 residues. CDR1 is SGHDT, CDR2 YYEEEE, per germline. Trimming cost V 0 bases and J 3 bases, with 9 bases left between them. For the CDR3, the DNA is TGTGCCAGCAGCTTGGTAGGGGCTGACTATGGCTACACCTTC. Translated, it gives CASSLVGADYGYTF.

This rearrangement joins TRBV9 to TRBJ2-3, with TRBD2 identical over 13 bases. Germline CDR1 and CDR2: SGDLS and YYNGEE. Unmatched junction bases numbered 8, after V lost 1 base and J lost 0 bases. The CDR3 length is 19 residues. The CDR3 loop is CASSVSETSGGWSTDTQYF. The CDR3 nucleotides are TGTGCCAGCAGCGTATCCGAGACTAGCGGGGGGTGGAGCACAGATACGCAGTATTTT.